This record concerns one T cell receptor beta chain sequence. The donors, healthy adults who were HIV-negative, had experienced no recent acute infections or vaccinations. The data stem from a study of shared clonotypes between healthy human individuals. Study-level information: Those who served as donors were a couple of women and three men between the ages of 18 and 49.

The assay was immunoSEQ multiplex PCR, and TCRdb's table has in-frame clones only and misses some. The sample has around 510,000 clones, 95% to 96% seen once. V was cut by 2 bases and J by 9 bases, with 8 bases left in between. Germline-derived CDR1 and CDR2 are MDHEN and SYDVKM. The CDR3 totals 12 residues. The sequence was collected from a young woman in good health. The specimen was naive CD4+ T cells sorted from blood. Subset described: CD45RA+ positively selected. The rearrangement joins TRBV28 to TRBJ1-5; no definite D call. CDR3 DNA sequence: TGTGCCAGCAGTTTAGGATCCGGGCCCCAGCATTTT. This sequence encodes CASSLGSGPQHF.